The clone carrying this T cell receptor beta chain was picked up many times. The antigen remains unidentified. These data belong to a study of T cell repertoires in cytomegalovirus infection. The V gene's germline CDR1 is LNHDA and CDR2 SQIVND (reference sequence). The V and J ends lost 1 base and 4 bases, in that order; junction bases with no gene match: 5. This CDR3 contains 15 residues. Each CDR3 protein gets one entry after TCRdb re-called the reads with MiXCR. Seen here are approximately 110,000 distinct CDR3 sequences, over 9.5% observed once, and the top ten hold approximately 31%. The receptor's source is a human donor in good health (CMV status not recorded). Some clones in this sample may be carry-over from other donors' samples. This rearrangement joins TRBV19 to TRBJ1-2; 8 bases are a match to TRBD1. The material sequenced was PBMCs, sequenced either directly or after in vitro stimulation (not recorded which). The CDR3 reads CASSIGPGGVYGYTF. The CDR3, as DNA: TGTGCCAGTAGTATAGGGCCAGGGGGCGTCTATGGCTACACCTTC.